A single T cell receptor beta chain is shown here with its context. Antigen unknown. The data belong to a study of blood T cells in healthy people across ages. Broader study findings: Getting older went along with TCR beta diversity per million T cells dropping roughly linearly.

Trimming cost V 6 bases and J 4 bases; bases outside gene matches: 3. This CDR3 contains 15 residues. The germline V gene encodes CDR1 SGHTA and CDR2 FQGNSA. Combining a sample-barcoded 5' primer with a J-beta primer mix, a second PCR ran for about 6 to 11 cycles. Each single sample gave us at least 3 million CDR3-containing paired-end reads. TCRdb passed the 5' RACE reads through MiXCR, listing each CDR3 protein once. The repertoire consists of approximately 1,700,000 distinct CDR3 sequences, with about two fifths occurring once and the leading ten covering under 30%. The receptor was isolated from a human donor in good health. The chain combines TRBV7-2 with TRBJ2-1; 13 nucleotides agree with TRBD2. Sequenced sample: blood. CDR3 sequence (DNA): TGTGCCAGCAGACGACTAGCGGGGGGATACAATGAGCAGTTCTTC. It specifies CASRRLAGGYNEQFF.